This entry is about one T cell receptor beta chain. The sample is drawn from a study of molecular identifiers for immune sequencing clone quantification. Germline CDR1 LGHNA, CDR2 YNFKEQ. The CDR3 is made up of 13 amino acids. V was trimmed by 1 base and J by 10 bases, leaving 11 bases between them. TCRdb used MiXCR to reprocess the PCR reads, holding one entry per CDR3 protein. The table lists about 630,000 distinct CDR3 sequences, about 25% of them singletons. This TCR was recovered from a human donor in good health. Some libraries in this study had Jurkat cell RNA spiked in. The chain employs TRBV4-2 and TRBJ2-1; the D is unclear. The sequenced sample consisted of naive CD8+ T cells from blood, with Jurkat cell RNA spiked in. Described subset: FACS-sorted CD8+CD4-CCR7+CD45RA+ naive T cells. CDR3 protein: CASSQAQAGEQFF. CDR3 bases: TGTGCCAGCAGCCAAGCTCAAGCCGGGGAGCAGTTCTTC.